The clone carrying this T cell receptor (beta chain) is deemed medium-sized (0.01 to 0.1%). Its target is unknown. The source of the sample is a study of molecular identifiers for immune sequencing clone quantification. Study-wide results and limits: Clones above 20 RNA copies contained over 97% of effector molecules but under 1% of naive ones.

MiXCR, run by TCRdb on the PCR reads, gives a single entry per CDR3 protein. Of 8,000 to 10,000 distinct CDR3 sequences detected, over 13% appear once; the ten largest clones hold about 1.5%. Losses at the gene ends were 3 bases for V and 8 bases for J; bases not matched to a gene: 8. Per the germline V gene, CDR1 is MNHNS and CDR2 is SASEGT. This CDR3 contains 15 residues. The TCR sequence derives from a human donor in good health. Some libraries in this study had Jurkat cell RNA spiked in. The chain carries TRBV6-1 and TRBJ2-1; 9 nucleotides match TRBD2. The sequenced sample was naive CD8+ T cells from blood, with Jurkat cell RNA spiked in. As for subset: FACS-sorted CD8+CD4-CCR7+CD45RA+ naive T cells. In nucleotides, the CDR3 is TGTGCCAGCAGTGACAGGAGCGGGGGGCCCCATGAGCAGTTCTTC. Encoded protein: CASSDRSGGPHEQFF.